These T cell receptor beta chains were read from a single sample in a study of blood T cells in healthy people across ages. TCRdb passed the 5' RACE reads through MiXCR, listing each CDR3 protein once. The top ten hold 15% to 20% of the sample, which has about 1 million distinct CDR3 sequences, 45% seen once. Sequenced material: blood. All receptors derive from a woman aged 55 to 70 in good health. Both conserved end residues are part of each CDR3. A D gene is named only where the DNA matches it firmly. Clone size is shown for a subset of rows, as once, few, many or a class of expanded clone.

d_call | clone_size | cdr3_length | j_call | v_call | cdr3_aa | cdr3_nt
TRBD2 | - | 15 | TRBJ2-2 | TRBV10-2 | CASSVSGGGTGELFF | TGCGCCAGCAGTGTGAGTGGGGGGGGCACCGGGGAGCTGTTTTTT
TRBD2 | - | 18 | TRBJ2-2 | TRBV7-3 | CASSFAGLAGANTGELFF | TGTGCCAGCAGCTTCGCGGGACTAGCGGGAGCTAACACCGGGGAGCTGTTTTTT
- | - | 16 | TRBJ2-1 | TRBV5-1 | CASSLDQVRSYNEQFF | TGCGCCAGCAGCTTGGATCAGGTACGGAGCTACAATGAGCAGTTCTTC
TRBD1 | - | 17 | TRBJ2-7 | TRBV7-6 | CASSGGGVGQGAYEQYF | TGTGCCAGCAGCGGAGGTGGGGTAGGACAGGGGGCCTACGAGCAGTACTTC
- | few | 14 | TRBJ2-5 | TRBV6-2/TRBV6-3 | CASSYASYRETQYF | TGTGCCAGCAGTTACGCGTCCTATCGAGAGACCCAGTACTTC
TRBD2 | - | 12 | TRBJ2-1 | TRBV29-1 | CSVGAGLPEQFF | TGCAGCGTTGGAGCGGGATTGCCTGAGCAGTTCTTC
- | few | 12 | TRBJ1-2 | TRBV3-1 | CASSQDLYGYTF | TGTGCCAGCAGCCAAGACCTCTATGGCTACACCTTC
- | - | 15 | TRBJ1-5 | TRBV27 | CASSLVQGRNQPQHF | TGTGCCAGCAGTTTGGTACAGGGAAGGAATCAGCCCCAGCATTTT
- | few | 14 | TRBJ2-3 | TRBV7-9 | CASSLEQDTDTQYF | TGTGCCAGCAGCTTAGAACAGGACACAGATACGCAGTATTTT
- | - | 14 | TRBJ1-5 | TRBV20-1 | CSATDTGTNQPQHF | TGCAGTGCAACGGATACAGGGACAAATCAGCCCCAGCATTTT
- | - | 14 | TRBJ2-7 | TRBV5-6 | CASSLEGVSFEQYF | TGTGCCAGCAGCCTCGAGGGGGTTTCTTTCGAGCAGTACTTC
- | - | 12 | TRBJ2-3 | TRBV29-1 | CSVVWGADTLYF | TGCAGCGTTGTGTGGGGGGCAGATACGCTGTATTTT
TRBD2 | many | 14 | TRBJ2-5 | TRBV29-1 | CSVVAGGGYETQYF | TGCAGCGTTGTCGCGGGAGGCGGATATGAGACCCAGTACTTC
TRBD2 | few | 14 | TRBJ2-5 | TRBV12-3/TRBV12-4 | CASSPNSGSNEQYF | TGTGCCAGCAGTCCTAATAGCGGGTCCAATGAGCAGTACTTC
- | - | 13 | TRBJ2-1 | TRBV20-1 | CSAHRVAHNEQFF | TGCAGTGCTCATCGCGTAGCCCACAATGAGCAGTTCTTC
- | - | 15 | TRBJ2-7 | TRBV7-3 | CASSLSPIGSYEQYF | TGTGCCAGCAGCTTAAGCCCCATAGGCAGCTACGAGCAGTACTTC
TRBD1 | - | 13 | TRBJ2-2 | TRBV29-1 | CSAYRGATGELFF | TGCAGTGCGTACAGGGGGGCCACCGGGGAGCTGTTTTTT
- | - | 14 | TRBJ1-5 | TRBV2 | CASQESGSNQPQHF | TGTGCCAGTCAAGAGAGCGGGAGCAATCAGCCCCAGCATTTT
- | - | 15 | TRBJ2-1 | TRBV20-1 | CSARVPGTRYNEQFF | TGCAGTGCTAGAGTACCGGGGACAAGGTACAATGAGCAGTTCTTC
- | - | 13 | TRBJ2-5 | TRBV3-1 | CATVWGEGETQYF | TGTGCCACCGTATGGGGAGAAGGGGAGACCCAGTACTTC
- | few | 14 | TRBJ1-5 | TRBV27 | CASSWGGAGQPQHF | TGTGCCAGCAGTTGGGGTGGGGCAGGTCAGCCCCAGCATTTT
TRBD1 | - | 14 | TRBJ2-7 | TRBV6-2/TRBV6-3 | CASSHGTGFNGQYF | TGTGCCAGCAGCCACGGGACAGGGTTCAACGGGCAGTACTTC
TRBD1 | - | 14 | TRBJ2-3 | TRBV5-1 | CASSSTGDPDTQYF | TGCGCCAGCAGCTCAACAGGGGACCCAGATACGCAGTATTTT
TRBD1 | - | 15 | TRBJ2-5 | TRBV12-3/TRBV12-4 | CASSDNRGRLETQYF | TGTGCCAGCAGTGACAACAGGGGGCGCTTGGAGACCCAGTACTTC
- | few | 14 | TRBJ2-7 | TRBV6-5 | CASSYGQQSYEQYF | TGTGCCAGCAGTTACGGACAGCAGTCTTACGAGCAGTACTTC
- | - | 16 | TRBJ2-1 | TRBV3-1 | CASSQDNFNAVGEQFF | TGTGCCAGCAGCCAAGATAATTTCAACGCTGTGGGGGAGCAGTTCTTC
- | - | 14 | TRBJ2-7 | TRBV30 | CAWSVPRPFYEQYF | TGTGCCTGGAGTGTACCGAGGCCATTCTACGAGCAGTACTTC
- | - | 16 | TRBJ2-5 | TRBV7-9 | CASSSPLIRDVETQYF | TGTGCCAGCAGCTCGCCTCTTATCCGGGATGTAGAGACCCAGTACTTC
- | - | 14 | TRBJ1-2 | TRBV20-1 | CSAKKGADNYGYTF | TGCAGTGCTAAGAAAGGGGCCGATAACTATGGCTACACCTTC
- | - | 14 | TRBJ2-7 | TRBV20-1 | CSARVESGPYEQYF | TGCAGTGCTAGAGTGGAAAGCGGCCCCTACGAGCAGTACTTC
- | many | 13 | TRBJ2-7 | TRBV29-1 | CSVATTSLYEQYF | TGCAGCGTTGCCACTACCAGCCTTTACGAGCAGTACTTC
- | - | 15 | TRBJ2-7 | TRBV10-3 | CAISEHGGTDYEQYF | TGTGCCATCAGTGAGCATGGGGGTACGGACTACGAGCAGTACTTC
TRBD1 | - | 21 | TRBJ1-2 | TRBV27 | CASRATGTGGGILGLPYGYTF | TGTGCCAGCAGGGCGACCGGGACAGGGGGCGGTATTTTGGGTCTTCCCTATGGCTACACCTTC
TRBD1 | few | 15 | TRBJ2-5 | TRBV5-1 | CASRARQGGGGSEYF | TGCGCCAGCAGAGCTCGACAGGGGGGAGGTGGCTCGGAGTACTTC
TRBD1 | few | 14 | TRBJ2-7 | TRBV7-9 | CASSSGQGFREQYF | TGTGCCAGCAGCTCGGGACAGGGATTTCGCGAGCAGTACTTC
- | - | 14 | TRBJ1-2 | TRBV7-2 | CANSLNRPNYGYTF | TGTGCCAACAGCTTAAACCGACCGAACTATGGCTACACCTTC
TRBD1 | few | 17 | TRBJ2-6 | TRBV5-1 | CASSQGQAFSGANVLTF | TGCGCCAGCAGCCAGGGACAGGCCTTCTCTGGGGCCAACGTCCTGACTTTC
TRBD1 | - | 12 | TRBJ2-1 | TRBV25-1 | CASRPGTGVQFF | TGTGCCAGCAGACCTGGGACAGGCGTGCAGTTCTTC
TRBD1 | - | 13 | TRBJ2-1 | TRBV3-1 | CASRDRAVDEQFF | TGTGCCAGCAGGGACAGGGCGGTTGATGAGCAGTTCTTC
- | - | 13 | TRBJ2-3 | TRBV12-3/TRBV12-4 | CASRDPNTDTQYF | TGTGCCAGCCGGGACCCAAACACAGATACGCAGTATTTT
TRBD2 | - | 16 | TRBJ2-7 | TRBV7-9 | CASSPITGGANYEQYF | TGTGCCAGCAGCCCCATTACGGGGGGGGCTAACTACGAGCAGTACTTC
- | - | 15 | TRBJ2-1 | TRBV28 | CARTLSGECYNEQFF | TGTGCCAGGACCCTCTCAGGCGAGTGCTACAATGAGCAGTTCTTC
- | - | 15 | TRBJ2-1 | TRBV20-1 | CSARARLAGYNEQFF | TGCAGTGCTAGAGCAAGACTGGCAGGCTACAATGAGCAGTTCTTC
TRBD2 | few | 16 | TRBJ2-1 | TRBV4-1 | CASSRETSGGYNEQFF | TGCGCCAGCAGCCGAGAGACTAGCGGGGGCTACAATGAGCAGTTCTTC
- | - | 14 | TRBJ2-7 | TRBV5-1 | CASSHWGVSYEQYF | TGCGCCAGCAGCCATTGGGGGGTCTCCTACGAGCAGTACTTC
TRBD2 | - | 14 | TRBJ2-1 | TRBV20-1 | CSGALAGNDDEQFF | TGCAGTGGGGCTCTAGCGGGGAATGATGATGAGCAGTTCTTC
- | - | 16 | TRBJ1-4 | TRBV11-2 | CASSSRPIATNEKLFF | TGTGCCAGCAGCTCCCGACCAATCGCAACTAATGAAAAACTGTTTTTT
TRBD2 | once | 16 | TRBJ2-7 | TRBV11-1 | CASIHGTSGNMYEQYF | TGTGCCAGCATCCACGGGACTAGCGGGAATATGTACGAGCAGTACTTC
TRBD1 | - | 15 | TRBJ2-7 | TRBV15 | CATSRRTGGYYEQYF | TGTGCCACCAGCAGACGCACAGGGGGTTACTACGAGCAGTACTTC
TRBD1 | - | 18 | TRBJ1-2 | TRBV15 | CATSRDLGQGGGEYGYTF | TGTGCCACCAGCAGAGATTTGGGACAGGGTGGGGGCGAATATGGCTACACCTTC
TRBD1 | - | 15 | TRBJ2-7 | TRBV20-1 | CSAHTSRGPYYEQYF | TGCAGTGCCCATACCAGCAGGGGGCCATATTACGAGCAGTACTTC
TRBD1 | few | 16 | TRBJ2-7 | TRBV11-2 | CASSQIKGQGMSEQYF | TGTGCCAGCAGCCAAATTAAGGGACAGGGAATGAGCGAGCAGTACTTC
- | - | 14 | TRBJ2-7 | TRBV5-1 | CASSLGYFQEAQYF | TGCGCCAGCAGCTTGGGTTACTTCCAAGAGGCCCAGTACTTC
- | - | 13 | TRBJ2-7 | TRBV20-1 | CSASGRRVHEQYF | TGCAGTGCTAGTGGCCGGAGGGTCCACGAGCAGTACTTC
- | many | 15 | TRBJ2-3 | TRBV5-1 | CASSAGRGSTDTQYF | TGCGCCAGCAGCGCTGGACGGGGCAGTACAGATACGCAGTATTTT